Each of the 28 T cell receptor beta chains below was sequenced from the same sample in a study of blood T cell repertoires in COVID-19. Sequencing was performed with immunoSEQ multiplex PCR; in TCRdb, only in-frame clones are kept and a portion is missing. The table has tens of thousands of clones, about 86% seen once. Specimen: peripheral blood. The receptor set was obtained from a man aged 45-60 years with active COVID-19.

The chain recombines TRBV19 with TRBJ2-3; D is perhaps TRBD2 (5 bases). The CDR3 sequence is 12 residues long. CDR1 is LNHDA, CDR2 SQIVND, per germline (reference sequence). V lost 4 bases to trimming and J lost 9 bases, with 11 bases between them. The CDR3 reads CASSNWASTQYF. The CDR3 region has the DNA TGTGCCAGTAGTAACTGGGCTAGCACGCAGTATTTT.

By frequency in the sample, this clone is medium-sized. CDR3 loop: CASSYSRVGAGGELFF. CDR3 coding DNA: TGTGCCAGCAGTTACTCGAGGGTTGGAGCGGGCGGGGAGCTGTTTTTT. The chain combines TRBV6-2 or TRBV6-3 with TRBJ2-2; possible D gene TRBD2, 6 bases. V was pared by 0 bases and J by 7 bases, with 15 bases between. CDR1 is MNHEY and CDR2 is SVGEGT in the germline V gene. CDR3 length: 16 residues.

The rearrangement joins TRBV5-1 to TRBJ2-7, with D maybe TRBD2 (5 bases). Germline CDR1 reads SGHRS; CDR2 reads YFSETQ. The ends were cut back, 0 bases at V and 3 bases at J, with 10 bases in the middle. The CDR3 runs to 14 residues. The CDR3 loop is CASSLGAELYEQYF. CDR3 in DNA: TGCGCCAGCAGCTTGGGAGCGGAACTCTACGAGCAGTACTTC.

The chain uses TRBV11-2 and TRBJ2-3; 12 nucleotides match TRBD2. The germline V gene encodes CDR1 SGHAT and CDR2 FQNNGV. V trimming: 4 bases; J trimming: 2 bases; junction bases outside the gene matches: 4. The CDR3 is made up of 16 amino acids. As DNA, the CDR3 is TGTGCCAGCAGCTCCAGGACTAGCGGGATCACAGATACGCAGTATTTT. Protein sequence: CASSSRTSGITDTQYF.

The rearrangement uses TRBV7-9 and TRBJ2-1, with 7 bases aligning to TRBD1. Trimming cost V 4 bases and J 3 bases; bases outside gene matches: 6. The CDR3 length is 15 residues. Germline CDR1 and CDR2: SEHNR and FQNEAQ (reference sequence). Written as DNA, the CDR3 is TGTGCCAGCAGCTCAGGGGACAGAGTCTACAATGAGCAGTTCTTC. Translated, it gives CASSSGDRVYNEQFF. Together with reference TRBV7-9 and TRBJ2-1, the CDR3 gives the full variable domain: DTGVSQNPRHKITKRGQNVTFRCDPISEHNRLYWYRQTLGQGPEFLTYFQNEAQLEKSRLLSDRFSAERPKGSFSTLEIQRTEQGDSAMYLCASSSGDRVYNEQFFGPGTRLTVL.

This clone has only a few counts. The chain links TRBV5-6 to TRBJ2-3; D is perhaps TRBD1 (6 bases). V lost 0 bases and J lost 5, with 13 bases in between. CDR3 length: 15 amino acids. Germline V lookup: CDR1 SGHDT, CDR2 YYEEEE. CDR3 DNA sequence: TGTGCCAGCAGCTTGGGTGGGGGCGGAGGAGATACGCAGTATTTT. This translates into CASSLGGGGGDTQYF.

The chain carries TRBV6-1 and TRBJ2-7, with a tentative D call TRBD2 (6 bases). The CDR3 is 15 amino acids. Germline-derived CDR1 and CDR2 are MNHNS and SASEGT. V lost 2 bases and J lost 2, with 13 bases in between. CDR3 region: CASSEIPGVTYEQYV. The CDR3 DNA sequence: TGTGCCAGCAGTGAAATTCCGGGGGTGACCTACGAGCAGTACGTC.

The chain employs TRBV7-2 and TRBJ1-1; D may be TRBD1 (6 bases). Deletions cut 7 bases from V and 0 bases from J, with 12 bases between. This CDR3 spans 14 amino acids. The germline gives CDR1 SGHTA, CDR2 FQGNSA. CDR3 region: CASNPGDMNTEAFF. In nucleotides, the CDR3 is TGTGCCAGCAACCCCGGGGACATGAACACTGAAGCTTTCTTT.

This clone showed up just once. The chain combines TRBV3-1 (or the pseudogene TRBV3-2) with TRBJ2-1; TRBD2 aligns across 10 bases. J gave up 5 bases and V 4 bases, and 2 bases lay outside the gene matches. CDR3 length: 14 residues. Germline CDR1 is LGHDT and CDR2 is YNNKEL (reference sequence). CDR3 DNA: TGTGCCAGCAGCCGTAGCGGGGGGAACAATGAGCAGTTCTTC. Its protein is CASSRSGGNNEQFF.

CDR3 protein: CASTRADTQYF. CDR3 DNA: TGTGCCAGCACTCGGGCAGATACGCAGTATTTT. This chain joins TRBV27 and TRBJ2-3; D not resolved. The CDR3 is made up of 11 amino acids. Trimming pared 7 bases from V and 4 bases from J, leaving 6 bases between. The germline CDR1 and CDR2 sequences are MNHEY and SMNVEV (reference sequence).

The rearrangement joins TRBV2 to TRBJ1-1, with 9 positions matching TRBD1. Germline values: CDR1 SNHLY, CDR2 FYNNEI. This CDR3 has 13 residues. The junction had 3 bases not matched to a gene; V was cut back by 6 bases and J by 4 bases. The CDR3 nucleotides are TGTGCCAGCAGGGACAGGGGTTTCACTGAAGCTTTCTTT. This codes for CASRDRGFTEAFF.

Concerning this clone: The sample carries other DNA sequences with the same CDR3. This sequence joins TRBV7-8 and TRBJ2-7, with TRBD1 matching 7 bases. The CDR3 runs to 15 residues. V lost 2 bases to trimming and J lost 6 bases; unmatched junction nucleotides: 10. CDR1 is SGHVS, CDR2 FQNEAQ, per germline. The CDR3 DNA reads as TGTGCCAGCAGCTTATGGGACAGCGCCCCGGTCGAGCAGTACTTC. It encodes CASSLWDSAPVEQYF.

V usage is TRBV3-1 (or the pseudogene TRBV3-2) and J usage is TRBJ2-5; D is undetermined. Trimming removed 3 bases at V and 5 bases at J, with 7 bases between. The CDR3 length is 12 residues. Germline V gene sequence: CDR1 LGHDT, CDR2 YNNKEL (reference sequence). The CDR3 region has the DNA TGTGCCAGCAGCCATCTCCGGGAGACCCAGTACTTC. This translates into CASSHLRETQYF.

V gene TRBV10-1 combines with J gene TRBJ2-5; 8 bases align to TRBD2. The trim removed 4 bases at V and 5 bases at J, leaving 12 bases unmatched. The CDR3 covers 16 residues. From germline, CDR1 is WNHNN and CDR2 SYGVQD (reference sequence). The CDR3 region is CASSVGREVGSETQYF. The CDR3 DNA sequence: TGCGCCAGCAGTGTTGGGCGGGAGGTCGGTTCGGAGACCCAGTACTTC.

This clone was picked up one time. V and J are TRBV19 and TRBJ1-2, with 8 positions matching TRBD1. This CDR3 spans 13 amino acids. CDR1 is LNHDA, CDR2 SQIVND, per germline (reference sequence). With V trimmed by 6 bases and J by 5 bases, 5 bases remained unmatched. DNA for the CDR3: TGTGCCAGTAGCGTGGACAGGGTGTATGGCTACACCTTC. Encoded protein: CASSVDRVYGYTF.

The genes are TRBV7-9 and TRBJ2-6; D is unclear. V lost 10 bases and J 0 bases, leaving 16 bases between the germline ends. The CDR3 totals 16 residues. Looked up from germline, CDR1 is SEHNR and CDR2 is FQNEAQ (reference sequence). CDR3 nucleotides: TGTGCCATCACGGTGGCAGCCTACTCTGGGGCCAACGTCCTGACTTTC. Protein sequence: CAITVAAYSGANVLTF.

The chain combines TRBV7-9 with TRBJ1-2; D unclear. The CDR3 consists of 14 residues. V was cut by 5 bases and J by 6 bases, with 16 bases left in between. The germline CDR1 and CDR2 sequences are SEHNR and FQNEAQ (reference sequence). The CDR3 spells CASSPPSTSDGYTF. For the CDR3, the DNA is TGTGCCAGCAGCCCGCCGAGCACCTCCGATGGCTACACCTTC.

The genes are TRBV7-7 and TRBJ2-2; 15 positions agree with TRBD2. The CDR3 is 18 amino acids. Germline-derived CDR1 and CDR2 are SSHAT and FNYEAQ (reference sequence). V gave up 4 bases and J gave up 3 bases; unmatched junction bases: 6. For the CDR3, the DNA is TGTGCCAGCAGCTCAGGACTAGCGGGAGGGTATGACACCGGGGAGCTGTTTTTT. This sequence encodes CASSSGLAGGYDTGELFF. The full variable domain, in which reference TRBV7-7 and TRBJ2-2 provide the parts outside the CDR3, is GAGVSQSPRYKVTKRGQDVTLRCDPISSHATLYWYQQALGQGPEFLTYFNYEAQPDKSGLPSDRFSAERPEGSISTLTIQRTEQRDSAMYRCASSSGLAGGYDTGELFFGEGSRLTVL.

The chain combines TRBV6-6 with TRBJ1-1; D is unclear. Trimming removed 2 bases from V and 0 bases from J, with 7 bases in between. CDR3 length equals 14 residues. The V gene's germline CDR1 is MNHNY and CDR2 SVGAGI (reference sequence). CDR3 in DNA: TGTGCCAGCAGTTACGCCGAGGTGAACACTGAAGCTTTCTTT. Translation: CASSYAEVNTEAFF.

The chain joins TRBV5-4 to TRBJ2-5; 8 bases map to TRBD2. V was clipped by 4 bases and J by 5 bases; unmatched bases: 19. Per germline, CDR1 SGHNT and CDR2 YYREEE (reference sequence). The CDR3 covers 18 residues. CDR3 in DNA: TGTGCCAGCAGCCCGAGGGGGGCGAGCGGGGGTAGAAGGGAGACCCAGTACTTC. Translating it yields CASSPRGASGGRRETQYF.

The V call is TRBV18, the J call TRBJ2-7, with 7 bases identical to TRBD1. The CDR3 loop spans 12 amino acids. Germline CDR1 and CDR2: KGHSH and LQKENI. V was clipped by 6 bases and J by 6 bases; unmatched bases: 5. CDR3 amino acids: CASSLDRAEQYV. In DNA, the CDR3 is TGTGCCAGCTCCCTAGACAGGGCCGAGCAGTACGTC.

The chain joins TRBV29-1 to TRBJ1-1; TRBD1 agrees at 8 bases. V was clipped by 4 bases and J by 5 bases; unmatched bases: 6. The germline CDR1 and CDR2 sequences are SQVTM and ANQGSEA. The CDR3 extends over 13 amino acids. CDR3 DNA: TGCAGCGTTGCCGGGACAGGACGGACTGAAGCTTTCTTT. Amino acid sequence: CSVAGTGRTEAFF. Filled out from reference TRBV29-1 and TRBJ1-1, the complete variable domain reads SAVISQKPSRDICQRGTSLTIQCQVDSQVTMMFWYRQQPGQSLTLIATANQGSEATYESGFVIDKFPISRPNLTFSTLTVSNMSPEDSSIYLCSVAGTGRTEAFFGQGTRLTVV.

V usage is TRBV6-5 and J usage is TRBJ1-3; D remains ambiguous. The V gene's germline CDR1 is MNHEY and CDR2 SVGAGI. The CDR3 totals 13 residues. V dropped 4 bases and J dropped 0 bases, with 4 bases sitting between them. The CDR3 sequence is CASSSFSGNTIYF. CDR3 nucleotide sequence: TGTGCCAGCAGTTCCTTCTCTGGAAACACCATATATTTT.

The CDR3 region is CASSPGQSISPLHF. CDR3 nucleotide sequence: TGTGCCAGCAGCCCGGGACAGTCAATTTCACCCCTCCACTTT. This chain joins TRBV5-4 and TRBJ1-6; 7 bases agree with TRBD1. The CDR3 sequence is 14 residues long. Germline V gene sequence: CDR1 SGHNT, CDR2 YYREEE (reference sequence). The junction had 7 bases not matched to a gene; V was cut back by 4 bases and J by 9 bases. The full variable domain, rest sourced from reference TRBV5-4 and TRBJ1-6, is ETGVTQSPTHLIKTRGQQVTLRCSSQSGHNTVSWYQQALGQGPQFIFQYYREEENGRGNFPPRFSGLQFPNYSSELNVNALELDDSALYLCASSPGQSISPLHFGNGTRLTVT.

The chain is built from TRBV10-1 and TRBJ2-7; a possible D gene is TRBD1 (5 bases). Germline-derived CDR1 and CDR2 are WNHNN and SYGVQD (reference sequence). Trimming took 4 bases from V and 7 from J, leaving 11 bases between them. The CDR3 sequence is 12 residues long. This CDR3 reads CASSGQSKEQYF. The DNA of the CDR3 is TGCGCCAGCAGTGGACAGAGTAAGGAGCAGTACTTC.

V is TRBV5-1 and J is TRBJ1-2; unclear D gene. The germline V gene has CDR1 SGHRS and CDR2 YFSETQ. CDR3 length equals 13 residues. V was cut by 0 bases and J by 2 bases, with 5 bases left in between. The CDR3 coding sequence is TGCGCCAGCAGCTTGGCCTCCAACTATGGCTACACCTTC. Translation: CASSLASNYGYTF.

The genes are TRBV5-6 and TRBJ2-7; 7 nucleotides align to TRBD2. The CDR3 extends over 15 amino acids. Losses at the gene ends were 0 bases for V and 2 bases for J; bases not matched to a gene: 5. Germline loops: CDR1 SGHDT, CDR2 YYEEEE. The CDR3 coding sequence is TGTGCCAGCAGCTTGGTAAGCGGGAACCCCTACGAGCAGTACGTC. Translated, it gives CASSLVSGNPYEQYV.

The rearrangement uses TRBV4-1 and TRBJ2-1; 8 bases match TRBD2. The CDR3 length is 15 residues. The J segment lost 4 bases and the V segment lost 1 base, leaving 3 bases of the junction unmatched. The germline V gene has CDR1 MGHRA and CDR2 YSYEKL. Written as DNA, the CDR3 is TGCGCCAGCAGCCAAGCGAGCGGGGGATACAATGAGCAGTTCTTC. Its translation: CASSQASGGYNEQFF.